These 14 T cell receptor beta chains share one sample of origin, sequenced in a study of technical replicates of blood from several donors. Data came from immunoSEQ multiplex PCR; TCRdb stores just in-frame clones and leaves some out. Altogether tens of thousands of clones are present, more than 85% being singletons, with the ten largest covering under 0.5%. Sequenced input: T cells isolated from PBMCs. The receptors originated from a human donor in good health. Some clones in this sample may be carry-over from other donors' samples.

This rearrangement joins TRBV7-9 to TRBJ2-1; the D gene is possibly TRBD1 (5 bases). Germline CDR1 and CDR2: SEHNR and FQNEAQ (reference sequence). V gave up 5 bases and J gave up 4 bases, with 18 bases separating them. The CDR3 runs 16 residues. CDR3 sequence: CASSVAMQGYYNEQFF. Here the CDR3 DNA reads TGTGCCAGCAGCGTTGCAATGCAGGGCTATTACAATGAGCAGTTCTTC.

The count of this clone is one. The rearrangement uses TRBV18 and TRBJ1-2; a possible D gene is TRBD1 (6 bases). V was pared by 2 bases and J by 4 bases, with 14 bases between. CDR3 size: 15 residues. Per germline, CDR1 KGHSH and CDR2 LQKENI. The chain's CDR3 is CASSPGAGEGYGYTF. The CDR3 region has the DNA TGTGCCAGCTCACCAGGCGCAGGGGAGGGCTATGGCTACACCTTC.

This clone was counted a few times. V gene TRBV30 combines with J gene TRBJ1-1; a possible D gene is TRBD1 (6 bases). The V gene's germline CDR1 is GTSNPN and CDR2 SVGIG (reference sequence). This CDR3 is built from 14 residues. V lost 5 bases to trimming and J lost 5 bases, with 18 bases between them. The DNA of the CDR3 is TGTGCCTGGTCCGCAGGGGACGGTCGGACTGAAGCTTTCTTT. Amino acids: CAWSAGDGRTEAFF.

This chain joins TRBV10-1 and TRBJ2-6; a weak D match, TRBD2 (6 bases). The V end was cut by 7 bases, the J end by 0 bases, with 13 bases between. The CDR3 is 16 amino acids. Germline V gene sequence: CDR1 WNHNN, CDR2 SYGVQD (reference sequence). CDR3: CASNPGLLSGANVLTF. CDR3 sequence (DNA): TGCGCCAGCAATCCGGGACTCCTCTCTGGGGCCAACGTCCTGACTTTC.

This chain uses TRBV11-3 with TRBJ2-4, with D perhaps TRBD1 (5 bases). Per germline, CDR1 SGHNT and CDR2 YENEEA. V gave up 4 bases and J gave up 9 bases, with 16 bases separating them. This CDR3 region has 14 residues. The CDR3 DNA follows: TGTGCCAGCAGCTCCCGGCGACAGATAGGCATTCAGTACTTC. As protein: CASSSRRQIGIQYF.

V gene TRBV5-1 combines with J gene TRBJ2-3; TRBD1 matches at 10 bases. The CDR3 spans 16 residues. Looked up from germline, CDR1 is SGHRS and CDR2 is YFSETQ. V shed 1 base and J 1 base; nucleotides not matched to a gene: 3. Written as DNA, the CDR3 is TGCGCCAGCAGCTTGTACGGGACAGGGGGCACAGATACGCAGTATTTT. Translated: CASSLYGTGGTDTQYF.

The chain recombines TRBV9 with TRBJ2-7; 10 nucleotides align to TRBD2. The CDR3 sequence is 15 residues long. Trimming at V came to 3 bases and at J to 2 bases, leaving 5 bases not matched to a gene. Germline values: CDR1 SGDLS, CDR2 YYNGEE. The CDR3 loop is CASSAGLAPTYEQYF. The CDR3 nucleotides read TGTGCCAGCAGCGCGGGACTAGCGCCAACCTACGAGCAGTACTTC.

This clone showed up just once. The V and J genes are TRBV7-9 and TRBJ2-1; 9 nucleotides align to TRBD2. Germline V gives CDR1 SEHNR, CDR2 FQNEAQ (reference sequence). The CDR3 contains 15 residues. V lost 4 bases and J lost 2; bases outside the gene matches: 3. The CDR3 DNA reads TGTGCCAGCAGCTGGCTAGCGGGAACCTACAATGAGCAGTTCTTC. Its protein is CASSWLAGTYNEQFF.

V gene TRBV2 combines with J gene TRBJ1-1; D not certain. V was pared by 2 bases and J by 2 bases, with 18 bases between. The CDR3 contains 17 residues. Germline CDR1 is SNHLY and CDR2 is FYNNEI. The CDR3 here is CASSERLGIGENTEAFF. The CDR3 DNA reads TGTGCCAGCAGTGAACGGTTGGGGATCGGGGAAAACACTGAAGCTTTCTTT.

This chain joins TRBV6-4 and TRBJ2-3; D may be TRBD1 (5 bases). Germline V gene sequence: CDR1 MRHNA, CDR2 SNTAGT. V lost 3 bases and J lost 4, with 11 bases in between. The CDR3 consists of 14 residues. The CDR3 sequence: CASSESGYPDTQYF. CDR3 sequence (DNA): TGTGCCAGCAGTGAGTCAGGGTACCCAGATACGCAGTATTTT.

The rearrangement links TRBV4-3 to TRBJ2-7; no clear D gene. The V end was cut by 0 bases, the J end by 4 bases, with 13 bases between. The CDR3 is made up of 15 amino acids. Germline CDR1 reads LGHNA; CDR2 reads YSLEER. CDR3: CASSQEPGIPYEQYF. CDR3 nucleotide sequence: TGCGCCAGCAGCCAAGAACCAGGAATCCCATACGAGCAGTACTTC.

This clone has a single count. The V gene is TRBV19, the J gene TRBJ1-1; D ambiguous. Germline loops: CDR1 LNHDA, CDR2 SQIVND (reference sequence). The CDR3 length is 14 residues. V gave up 0 bases and J gave up 5 bases, with 10 bases separating them. The DNA of the CDR3 is TGTGCCAGTAGTATAGACCGGGGTCGGACTGAAGCTTTCTTT. Protein product: CASSIDRGRTEAFF.

This chain uses TRBV11-3 with TRBJ2-5, with a possible D match to TRBD1 (6 bases). V lost 4 bases and J lost 1, with 19 bases in between. The CDR3 totals 17 residues. Germline CDR1 SGHNT, CDR2 YENEEA. The CDR3 protein is CASSSAWDTRFQETQYF. For the CDR3, the DNA is TGTGCCAGCAGCTCCGCCTGGGACACACGCTTCCAAGAGACCCAGTACTTC.

The rearrangement links TRBV6-5 to TRBJ1-2, with D unresolved. Germline loops: CDR1 MNHEY, CDR2 SVGAGI. Trimming pared 0 bases from V and 4 bases from J, leaving 12 bases between. There are 15 residues in the CDR3. CDR3 sequence (DNA): TGTGCCAGCAGTTACTCGACAATATTGGGCTATGGCTACACCTTC. This sequence encodes CASSYSTILGYGYTF.